A selection of T cell receptor beta chains follows, all from one sample in a study of response to subunit inactivated influenza vaccine. TCRdb processed the RT-PCR reads anew with MiXCR; each CDR3 protein has one entry. The sample records more than 400,000 distinct CDR3 sequences, around 7.7% being singletons. The sample was PBMCs from blood, taken roughly 24 months after vaccination. The origin of the receptors is a man aged 50 to 69 who received an inactivated influenza vaccine. CDR3s leave out the opening cysteine and the closing phenylalanine or tryptophan.

V gene | CDR3 protein
TRBV5-1 | ASSPGTGVNQPQH
TRBV7-9 | ASTIASGGYTDTQY
TRBV5-6 | ASSRLLSNTGELF
TRBV2 | ASSEEQGWAYEQY
TRBV7-2 | ASSSGPKQY
TRBV7-9 | ASSSSGLTRSDTQY
TRBV12-3/TRBV12-4 | TSSQVPTNTQETQY
TRBV27 | ASRTDNYNEQF
TRBV6-5 | ASKQGDTQY
TRBV12-3/TRBV12-4 | ASSVKQGFNQPQH
TRBV5-6 | ASSKDREGGEQF
TRBV24-1 | ATSEGPWDTIY
TRBV20-1 | SARELAGDSEQY
TRBV7-2 | ASSLVMGWNTEAF
TRBV6-1 | ASRSLAGALNEQF
TRBV5-6 | ASSLGRGAYNEQF
TRBV6-6 | ASRGEGAYGYT
TRBV2 | ASSANQGVTGQPQH
TRBV5-1 | ASSQGLGLRTDTQY
TRBV6-1 | ASSRLSGNQPQH
TRBV3-1 | ASSQSASGSVEQY
TRBV5-5 | ASSFDTGTGRTEAF
TRBV28 | ASSESTDGYEQY
TRBV5-1 | ASSPQGAETQY
TRBV6-1 | ASKPNSNQPQH
TRBV7-2 | ASSLTGVGSSTDTQY
TRBV10-3 | AISDPPESGRADTQY
TRBV6-2/TRBV6-3 | ASSYSSSERGGLYEQF
TRBV4-3 | ASSQAWRGEQY
TRBV30 | AWTSGSTGELF
TRBV5-1 | ASSFGSGRQETQY
TRBV20-1 | SARSDSNQPQH
TRBV15 | ATSRDSLSGYGYT
TRBV6-1 | ASSPTARLYGYT
TRBV20-1 | SARQGRNSPLH
TRBV12-3/TRBV12-4 | ASRGTGEGLEQY
TRBV9 | ASRAPVNNEQF
TRBV6-2/TRBV6-3 | ASSGTAYGYT
TRBV20-1 | SARVAGGFTGELF
TRBV10-3 | AISESIVGRRNYGYT
TRBV5-4 | ASSLLTGGPNEQF
TRBV7-8 | ASSTDRGAEQY
TRBV6-2/TRBV6-3 | ASRISGASYNEQF
TRBV20-1 | SVPKAGVETQY
TRBV20-1 | SASLAGGGRDTQY
TRBV7-9 | ASRETITDTQY
TRBV24-1 | ATSEGRGKYNEQF
TRBV4-3 | ASSDPGHYGYT
TRBV3-1 | ASSQDLLAGVSYEQY
TRBV6-2/TRBV6-3 | ASNDRSTDTQY
TRBV4-2 | ASSQAGTSGLYEQF
TRBV6-5 | ASSYSLRPKSYEQY
TRBV6-1 | ASSPDRVRIYEQY
TRBV20-1 | SARLAMVPEQY
TRBV21-1 | ASSKVGQITMNTEAF